This T cell receptor beta chain was captured by sequencing in a study of cytomegalovirus exposure and HLA in healthy donors. Germline V lookup: CDR1 SNHLY, CDR2 FYNNEI. This CDR3 spans 14 amino acids. Trimming took 6 bases from V and 2 from J, leaving 13 bases between them. PCR involved 60 Vbeta and 13 Jbeta primers. The method was immunoSEQ multiplex PCR; TCRdb's version includes in-frame clones alone and lacks a portion of them. The data show approximately 150,000 clones, around 10% seen once. This clone was counted only a few times. The chain is built from TRBV2 and TRBJ1-2, with a possible D match to TRBD1 (5 bases). The receptor was derived from a male donor in good health and CMV-seronegative. The sample comprised PBMCs. The CDR3 here is CASRVRESNYGYTF. The CDR3 DNA reads as TGTGCCAGCAGAGTCAGGGAATCGAACTATGGCTACACCTTC.